A single sample is the source of the 3 T cell receptor beta chains below, sequenced in a study of T cell changes during pregnancy in multiple sclerosis. TCRdb keeps only in-frame clones here, not all; method: immunoSEQ multiplex PCR. The top ten hold around 5.5% of the sample, which has around 38,000 clones, under 95% seen once. This specimen was CD8+ T cells from peripheral blood mononuclear cells, taken in the third trimester of pregnancy. These TCRs come from a female donor with multiple sclerosis, enrolled in a pregnancy study.

V usage is TRBV19 and J usage is TRBJ1-5, with a tentative D call TRBD1 (5 bases). Germline CDR1 is LNHDA and CDR2 is SQIVND (reference sequence). The length of the CDR3 is 15 residues. V dropped 3 bases and J dropped 8 bases, with 17 bases sitting between them. DNA for the CDR3: TGTGCCAGTAGTATGAAGAACGGGGGAATTGAGCCCCAGCATTTT. Protein: CASSMKNGGIEPQHF. The whole variable domain, remainder taken from reference TRBV19 and TRBJ1-5, is DGGITQSPKYLFRKEGQNVTLSCEQNLNHDAMYWYRQDPGQGLRLIYYSQIVNDFQKGDIAEGYSVSREKKESFPLTVTSAQKNPTAFYLCASSMKNGGIEPQHFGDGTRLSIL.

The chain is built from TRBV6-1 and TRBJ2-7, with 11 bases matching TRBD2. Trimming took 1 base from V and 3 from J; bases not matched to a gene: 2. From germline, CDR1 is MNHNS and CDR2 SASEGT. This CDR3 has 15 residues. In DNA form, the CDR3 reads TGTGCCAGCAGTGAAGGACTAGCGGGGCTCTACGAGCAGTACTTC. It codes for CASSEGLAGLYEQYF.

The genes are TRBV27 and TRBJ2-1; 14 nucleotides agree with TRBD2. Looked up from germline, CDR1 is MNHEY and CDR2 is SMNVEV (reference sequence). Trimming cost V 1 base and J 5 bases; bases outside gene matches: 4. CDR3 size: 17 residues. CDR3 in DNA: TGTGCCAGCAGTTTATTCCGACTAGCGGGAGGGAACAATGAGCAGTTCTTC. Residues: CASSLFRLAGGNNEQFF.